The following is a TCR beta chain sequence with its context. Its cognate antigen is unknown. TCRdb keeps only in-frame clones here, not all; method: immunoSEQ multiplex PCR. The table has tens of thousands of clones, about 88% seen once. After removal of 4 bases from V and 2 bases from J, the junction contained 6 bases not matched to a gene. The length of the CDR3 is 16 residues. Per germline, CDR1 SGHRS and CDR2 YFSETQ. The sample is drawn from a study of lymphopenia after photon versus proton radiotherapy. Study-wide results and caveats: Proton therapy kept repertoires fairly stable, unlike photons, which gained effector/memory cells. A bigger post-nadir fall in TCR diversity correlated inversely with survival time in deceased patients. Oligoclonal CD8+ Temra expansion after nadir drove photon patients' diversity drop.

This sequence was found in a man in his fifties or sixties with pancreatic cancer. Source: peripheral blood, taken from a patient treated with proton-based radiotherapy. The V gene is TRBV5-1, the J gene TRBJ2-3; 11 bases agree with TRBD2. The chain's CDR3 is CASSLIAGGPTDTQYF. The DNA of the CDR3 is TGCGCCAGCAGCCTAATAGCGGGAGGGCCCACAGATACGCAGTATTTT.